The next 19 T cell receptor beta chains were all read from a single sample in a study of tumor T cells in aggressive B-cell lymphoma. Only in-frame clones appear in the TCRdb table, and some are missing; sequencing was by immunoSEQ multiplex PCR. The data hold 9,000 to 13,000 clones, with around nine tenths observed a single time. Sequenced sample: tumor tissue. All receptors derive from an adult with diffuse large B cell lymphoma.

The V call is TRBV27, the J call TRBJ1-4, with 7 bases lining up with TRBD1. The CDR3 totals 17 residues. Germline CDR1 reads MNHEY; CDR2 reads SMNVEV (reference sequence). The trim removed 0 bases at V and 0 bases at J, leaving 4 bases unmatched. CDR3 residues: CASSLSRGPTTNEKLFF. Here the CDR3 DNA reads TGTGCCAGCAGTTTATCGAGGGGGCCCACAACTAATGAAAAACTGTTTTTT.

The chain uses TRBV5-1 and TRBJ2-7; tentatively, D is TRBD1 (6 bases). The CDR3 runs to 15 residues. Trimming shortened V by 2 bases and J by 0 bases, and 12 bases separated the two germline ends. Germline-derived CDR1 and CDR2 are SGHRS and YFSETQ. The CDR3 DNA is TGCGCCAGCAGCTTCCTCCGGGACAACTCCTACGAGCAGTACTTC. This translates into CASSFLRDNSYEQYF.

CDR3 coding DNA: TGCGCCAGCGCCCGACAGGGGAACACTGAAGCTTTCTTT. Amino acids: CASARQGNTEAFF. The V and J genes are TRBV5-1 and TRBJ1-1, with 7 bases matching TRBD1. The CDR3 sequence is 13 residues long. Per germline, CDR1 SGHRS and CDR2 YFSETQ. The V segment lost 7 bases and the J segment 1 base; nucleotides outside the gene matches: 4.

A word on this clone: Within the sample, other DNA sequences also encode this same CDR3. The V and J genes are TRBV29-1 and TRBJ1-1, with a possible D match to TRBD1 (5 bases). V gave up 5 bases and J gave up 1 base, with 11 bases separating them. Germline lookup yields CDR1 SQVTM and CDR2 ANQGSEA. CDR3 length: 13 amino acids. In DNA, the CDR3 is TGCAGCGTTAGGGGCCCGACGAACACTGAAGCTTTCTTT. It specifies CSVRGPTNTEAFF.

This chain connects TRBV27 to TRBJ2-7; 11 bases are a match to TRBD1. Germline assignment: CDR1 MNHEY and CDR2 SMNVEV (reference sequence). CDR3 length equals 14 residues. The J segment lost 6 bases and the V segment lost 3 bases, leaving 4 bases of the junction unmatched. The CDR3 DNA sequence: TGTGCCAGCAGTTTCGGGACAGGGGGGGCCGAGCAGTACTTC. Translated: CASSFGTGGAEQYF.

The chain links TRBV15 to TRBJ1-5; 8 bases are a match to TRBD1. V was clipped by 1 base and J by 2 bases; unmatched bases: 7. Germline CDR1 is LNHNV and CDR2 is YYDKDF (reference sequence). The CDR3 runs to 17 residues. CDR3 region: CATSRGQGAWGNQPQHF. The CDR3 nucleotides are TGTGCCACCAGCAGAGGTCAGGGGGCTTGGGGCAATCAGCCCCAGCATTTT.

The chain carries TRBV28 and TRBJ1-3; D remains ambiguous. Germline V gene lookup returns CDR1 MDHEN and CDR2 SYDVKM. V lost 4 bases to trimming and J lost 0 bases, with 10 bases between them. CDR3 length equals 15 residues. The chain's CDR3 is CASSSPHSSGNTIYF. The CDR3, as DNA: TGTGCCAGCAGTTCCCCCCATAGCTCTGGAAACACCATATATTTT.

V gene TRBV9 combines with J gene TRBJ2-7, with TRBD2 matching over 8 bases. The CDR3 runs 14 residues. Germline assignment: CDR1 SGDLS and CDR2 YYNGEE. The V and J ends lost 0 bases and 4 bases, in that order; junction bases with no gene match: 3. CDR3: CASSVAAGGYEQYF. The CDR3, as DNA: TGTGCCAGCAGCGTAGCCGCGGGGGGATACGAGCAGTACTTC.

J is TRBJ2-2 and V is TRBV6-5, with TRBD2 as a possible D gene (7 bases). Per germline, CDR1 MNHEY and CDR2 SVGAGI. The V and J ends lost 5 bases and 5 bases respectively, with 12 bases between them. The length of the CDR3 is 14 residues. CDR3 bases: TGTGCCAGCAGTGTCGGGGGGCCTACCGGGGAGCTGTTTTTT. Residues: CASSVGGPTGELFF.

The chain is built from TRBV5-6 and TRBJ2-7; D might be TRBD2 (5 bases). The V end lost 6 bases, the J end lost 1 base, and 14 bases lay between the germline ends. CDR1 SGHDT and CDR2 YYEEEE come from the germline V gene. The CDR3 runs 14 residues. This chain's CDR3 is CASKPFRGSYEQYF. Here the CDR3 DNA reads TGTGCCAGCAAGCCCTTTAGAGGGTCCTACGAGCAGTACTTC.

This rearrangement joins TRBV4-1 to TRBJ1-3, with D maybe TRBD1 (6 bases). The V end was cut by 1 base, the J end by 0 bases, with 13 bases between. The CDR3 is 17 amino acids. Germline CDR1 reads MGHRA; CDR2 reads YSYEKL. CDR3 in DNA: TGCGCCAGCAGCCAAGGCGACAGGCAGCTCTCTGGAAACACCATATATTTT. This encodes CASSQGDRQLSGNTIYF.

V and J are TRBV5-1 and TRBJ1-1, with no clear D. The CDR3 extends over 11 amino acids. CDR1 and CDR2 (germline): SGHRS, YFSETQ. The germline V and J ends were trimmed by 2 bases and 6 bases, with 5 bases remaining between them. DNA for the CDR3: TGCGCCAGCAGCTTTGGCCCTGAAGCTTTCTTT. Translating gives CASSFGPEAFF.

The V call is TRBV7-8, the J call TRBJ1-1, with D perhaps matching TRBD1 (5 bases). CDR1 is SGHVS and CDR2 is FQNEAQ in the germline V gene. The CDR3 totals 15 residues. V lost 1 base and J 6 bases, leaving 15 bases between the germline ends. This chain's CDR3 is CASSLVSAGTSEAFF. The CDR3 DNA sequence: TGTGCCAGCAGCTTAGTTTCGGCGGGGACCTCTGAAGCTTTCTTT.

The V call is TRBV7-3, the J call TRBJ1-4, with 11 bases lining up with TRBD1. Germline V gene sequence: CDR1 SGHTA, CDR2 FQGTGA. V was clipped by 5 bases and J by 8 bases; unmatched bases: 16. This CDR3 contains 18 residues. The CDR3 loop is CASSHLGTGGTEGEKLFF. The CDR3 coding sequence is TGTGCCAGCAGCCACCTAGGGACAGGGGGGACCGAAGGAGAAAAACTGTTTTTT.

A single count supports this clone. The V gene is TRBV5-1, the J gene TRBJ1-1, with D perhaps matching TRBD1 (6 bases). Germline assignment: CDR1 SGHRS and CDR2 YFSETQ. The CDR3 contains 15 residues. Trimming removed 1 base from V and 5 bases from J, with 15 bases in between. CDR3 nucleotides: TGCGCCAGCAGCTTGTCCGGGACAACCAAAACTGAAGCTTTCTTT. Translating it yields CASSLSGTTKTEAFF.

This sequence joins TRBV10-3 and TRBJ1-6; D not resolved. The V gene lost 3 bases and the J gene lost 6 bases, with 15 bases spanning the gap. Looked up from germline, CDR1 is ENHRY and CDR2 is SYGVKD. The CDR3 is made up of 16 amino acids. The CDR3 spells CAISDSPGEFNSPLHF. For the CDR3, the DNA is TGTGCCATCAGTGACTCCCCTGGGGAGTTTAATTCACCCCTCCACTTT.

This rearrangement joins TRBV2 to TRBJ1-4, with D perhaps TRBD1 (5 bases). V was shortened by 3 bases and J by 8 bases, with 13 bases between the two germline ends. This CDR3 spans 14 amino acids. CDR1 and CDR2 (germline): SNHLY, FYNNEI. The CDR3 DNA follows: TGTGCCAGCAGTGACAACGCTTCAGGGGAAAAACTGTTTTTT. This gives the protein CASSDNASGEKLFF. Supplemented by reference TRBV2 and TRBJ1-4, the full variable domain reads EPEVTQTPSHQVTQMGQEVILRCVPISNHLYFYWYRQILGQKVEFLVSFYNNEISEKSEIFDDQFSVERPDGSNFTLKIRSTKLEDSAMYFCASSDNASGEKLFFGSGTQLSVL.

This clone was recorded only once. In DNA form, the CDR3 reads TGTGCCAGCTCAACAGGGGGCAACTCCTACAATGAGCAGTTCTTC. Amino acid sequence: CASSTGGNSYNEQFF. The chain combines TRBV9 with TRBJ2-1, with 9 nucleotides matching TRBD1. Germline V lookup: CDR1 SGDLS, CDR2 YYNGEE. The CDR3 consists of 15 residues. The V and J ends lost 7 bases and 0 bases, in that order; junction bases with no gene match: 5. Looking up the rest from reference TRBV9 and TRBJ2-1 gives the full variable domain: DSGVTQTPKHLITATGQRVTLRCSPRSGDLSVYWYQQSLDQGLQFLIQYYNGEERAKGNILERFSAQQFPDLHSELNLSSLELGDSALYFCASSTGGNSYNEQFFGPGTRLTVL.

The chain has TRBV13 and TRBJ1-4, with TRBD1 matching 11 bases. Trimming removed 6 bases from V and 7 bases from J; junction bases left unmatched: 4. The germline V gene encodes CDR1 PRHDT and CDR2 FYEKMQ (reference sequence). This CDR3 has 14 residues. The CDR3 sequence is CASRRTGGGEKLFF. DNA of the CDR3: TGTGCCAGCAGGCGGACAGGGGGCGGTGAAAAACTGTTTTTT.